The TCR beta chain described here comes from a study of identical twins. Findings of the study overall: The presence of invariant MAIT and iNKT cells could partly confound analyses of zero-insertion sequences.

The J segment lost 7 bases and the V segment lost 4 bases, leaving 12 bases of the junction unmatched. The CDR3 extends over 16 amino acids. Germline CDR1 SEHNR, CDR2 FQNEAQ (reference sequence). Template switching, a step in the protocol, added a universal primer site, and cDNA carried unique molecular identifiers. TCRdb reanalysed the 5' RACE reads using MiXCR and keeps one entry per CDR3 protein. This table holds over 200,000 distinct CDR3 sequences, over 5.5% found once. This clonotype was counted a few times. Its antigen remains unknown. The same specimen was also included in a second study, on T cells expressing NK-cell markers. That paper adds: Within the sequenced cohort of eight donors, seven exhibited HCMV seropositivity and one was seronegative. The authors applied an anti-gamma-delta TCR antibody in several experiments, and it restricted sorting to alpha-beta TCR T cells.

The sequenced sample was CD8+ T cells sorted from blood. The clonotype comes from a woman aged 18-35 years in good health. This chain joins TRBV7-9 and TRBJ2-7; 11 positions agree with TRBD2. The CDR3 loop is CASSSPTSGGLWEQYF. DNA of the CDR3: TGTGCCAGCAGCTCCCCCACTAGCGGGGGCCTCTGGGAGCAGTACTTC. The complete variable domain, with remaining parts taken from reference TRBV7-9 and TRBJ2-7, reads DTGVSQNPRHKITKRGQNVTFRCDPISEHNRLYWYRQTLGQGPEFLTYFQNEAQLEKSRLLSDRFSAERPKGSFSTLEIQRTEQGDSAMYLCASSSPTSGGLWEQYFGPGTRLTVT.